Detailed here is one TCR beta chain. The data derive from a study of control samples from healthy donors and cancer patients. The CDR3 is 17 amino acids. Trimming pared 4 bases from V and 8 bases from J, leaving 25 bases between. Germline V gives CDR1 KGHDR, CDR2 SFDVKD. Some clones are missing from TCRdb's copy, which holds only in-frame ones; the method was immunoSEQ multiplex PCR. Seen here are about 130,000 clones, 80% to 95% observed once, and the top ten hold 2% to 2.5%. The gene calls are TRBV24-1 and TRBJ1-2, with D maybe TRBD1 (5 bases). Input material: blood. This TCR was recovered from a man younger than 30 in good health. The CDR3 region has the DNA TGTGCCACCAGTGACCATAGTCCCCCGGGGCCATCGGGAGGCTACACCTTC. This codes for CATSDHSPPGPSGGYTF.